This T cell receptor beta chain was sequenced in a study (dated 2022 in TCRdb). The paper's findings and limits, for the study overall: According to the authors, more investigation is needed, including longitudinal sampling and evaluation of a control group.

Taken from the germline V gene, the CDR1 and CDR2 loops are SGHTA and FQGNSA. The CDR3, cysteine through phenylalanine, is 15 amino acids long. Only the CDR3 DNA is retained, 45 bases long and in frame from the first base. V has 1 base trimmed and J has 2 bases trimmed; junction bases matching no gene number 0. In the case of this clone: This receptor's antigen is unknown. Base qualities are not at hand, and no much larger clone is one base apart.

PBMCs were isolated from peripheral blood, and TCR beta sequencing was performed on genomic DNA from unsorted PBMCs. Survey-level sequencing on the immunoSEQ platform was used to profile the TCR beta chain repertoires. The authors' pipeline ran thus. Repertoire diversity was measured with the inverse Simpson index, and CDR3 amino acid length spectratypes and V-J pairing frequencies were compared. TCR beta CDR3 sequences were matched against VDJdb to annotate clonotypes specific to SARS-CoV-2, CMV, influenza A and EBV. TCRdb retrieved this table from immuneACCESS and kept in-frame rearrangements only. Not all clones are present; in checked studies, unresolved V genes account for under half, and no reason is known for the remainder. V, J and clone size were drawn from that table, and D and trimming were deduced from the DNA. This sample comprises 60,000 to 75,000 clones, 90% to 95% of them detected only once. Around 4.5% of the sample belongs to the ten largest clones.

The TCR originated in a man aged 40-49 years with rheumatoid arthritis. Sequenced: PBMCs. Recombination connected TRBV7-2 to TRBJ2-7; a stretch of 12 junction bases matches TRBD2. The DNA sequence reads TGTGCCAGCAGCTTAGGACTAGCGGGAGCCTACGAGCAGTACTTC. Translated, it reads CASSLGLAGAYEQYF.